This is a list of T cell receptor beta chains from one sample in a study of identifying expanded T cells in peripheral blood. Assay used: immunoSEQ multiplex PCR; TCRdb lists only in-frame clones, some missing. The table includes about 100,000 clones, 70% to 90% detected once. Specimen: blood. These receptors were taken from a person aged 18 to 69 in good health. CDR3s include the opening cysteine and the closing phenylalanine or tryptophan. D genes are given only for firm matches. The size field is filled for only some rows; it gives once, few, many or a size class.

TRBV7-2,-,TRBJ2-3,-,17,CASSLTPPGPNTDTQYF,TGTGCCAGCAGCTTAACCCCGCCAGGGCCCAATACAGATACGCAGTATTTT
TRBV7-9,-,TRBJ1-1,-,12,CASSRLTEQAFF,TGTGCCAGCAGCCGCCTCACAGAGCAAGCTTTCTTT
TRBV29-1,-,TRBJ1-1,-,12,CSVEQGRTEAFF,TGCAGCGTTGAACAGGGGCGCACTGAAGCTTTCTTT
TRBV11-2,-,TRBJ1-5,-,14,CASSADRTPQPQHF,TGTGCCAGCAGCGCTGACAGAACACCACAGCCCCAGCATTTT
TRBV5-8,-,TRBJ1-1,-,14,CASSLHKGNTEAFF,TGTGCCAGCAGCTTGCACAAGGGGAACACTGAAGCTTTCTTT
TRBV5-6,-,TRBJ1-1,-,12,CASSSVDTEAFF,TGTGCCAGCAGCTCGGTTGACACTGAAGCTTTCTTT
TRBV6-5,-,TRBJ1-1,-,13,CASSYRWTTEAFF,TGTGCCAGCAGTTACAGGTGGACGACCGAAGCTTTCTTT
TRBV2,-,TRBJ2-5,TRBD2,15,CASSEEAGGQETQYF,TGTGCCAGCAGTGAAGAAGCGGGGGGGCAAGAGACCCAGTACTTC
TRBV6-5,-,TRBJ2-7,-,12,CASSRRPYEQYF,TGTGCCAGCAGTCGACGCCCCTACGAGCAGTACTTC
TRBV7-2,-,TRBJ1-2,-,15,CASSSYLTGNYGYTF,TGTGCCAGCAGCTCTTATTTGACGGGAAACTATGGCTACACCTTC
TRBV29-1,-,TRBJ1-1,-,12,CSVGAANTEAFF,TGCAGCGTTGGTGCAGCGAACACTGAAGCTTTCTTT
TRBV28,few,TRBJ2-7,-,11,CASSFNYEQYF,TGTGCCAGCAGCTTCAACTACGAGCAGTACTTC
TRBV30,-,TRBJ1-1,-,11,CAWSVGYEAFF,TGTGCCTGGAGTGTGGGTTATGAAGCTTTCTTT
TRBV29-1,-,TRBJ1-5,-,12,CSVVTGNQPQHF,TGCAGCGTGGTAACAGGGAATCAGCCCCAGCATTTT
TRBV7-8,-,TRBJ2-5,-,15,CASSGRGLVGATQYF,TGTGCCAGCAGCGGGCGGGGTCTGGTCGGCGCGACCCAGTACTTC
TRBV21-1,-,TRBJ1-2,-,18,CASSKFNLRGQSNYGYTF,TGTGCCAGCAGCAAATTCAATCTACGGGGACAGTCTAACTATGGCTACACCTTC
TRBV5-4,-,TRBJ1-6,TRBD1,14,CASSRYRGGSPLHF,TGTGCCAGCAGCAGGTACAGGGGAGGTTCACCCCTCCACTTT
TRBV5-6,-,TRBJ1-6,-,13,CASQPRSGLPLHF,TGTGCCAGCCAACCCCGGTCCGGGCTCCCCCTCCACTTT
TRBV18,once,TRBJ2-7,-,12,CASSTQEGEQYF,TGTGCCAGCTCGACACAGGAAGGTGAGCAGTACTTC
TRBV6-5,-,TRBJ2-7,-,15,CASSYRGQPRDEQYF,TGTGCCAGCAGTTACCGGGGGCAGCCCAGAGACGAGCAGTACTTC
TRBV2,-,TRBJ1-1,TRBD1,14,CASSGQGGNTEAFF,TGTGCCAGCAGTGGACAGGGGGGGAACACTGAAGCTTTCTTT
TRBV6-1,once,TRBJ1-1,-,14,CASSHTGLNTEAFF,TGTGCCAGCAGTCACACAGGATTGAACACTGAAGCTTTCTTT
TRBV19,-,TRBJ1-5,TRBD1,15,CASSIGTGPIQPQHF,TGTGCCAGTAGTATAGGGACAGGGCCAATCCAGCCCCAGCATTTT
TRBV7-6,-,TRBJ1-2,-,15,CASSPLGVKGGGYTF,TGTGCCAGCAGCCCTCTTGGGGTAAAGGGGGGCGGCTACACCTTC
TRBV19,few,TRBJ2-1,TRBD1,15,CASSSGDRTDNEQFF,TGTGCCAGTAGTTCAGGGGACAGGACGGACAATGAGCAGTTCTTC
TRBV6-6,-,TRBJ1-1,TRBD1,15,CASTTWDSRRAEAFF,TGTGCCAGCACCACTTGGGACAGCCGGCGGGCTGAAGCTTTCTTT
TRBV2,-,TRBJ1-2,TRBD1,14,CASSGLGTGGGYTF,TGTGCCAGCAGTGGGCTTGGGACAGGGGGTGGCTACACCTTC
TRBV5-1,-,TRBJ1-2,TRBD1,13,CASSLTGAYGYTF,TGCGCCAGCAGCCTGACAGGGGCCTATGGCTACACCTTC
TRBV27,-,TRBJ2-1,TRBD2,14,CASSPSGHYNEQFF,TGTGCCAGCAGTCCTAGCGGCCACTACAATGAGCAGTTCTTC
TRBV2,-,TRBJ2-2,-,15,CASIRGEGSTGELFF,TGTGCCAGCATTCGGGGTGAGGGAAGCACCGGGGAGCTGTTTTTT
TRBV28,-,TRBJ1-2,-,12,CASRKRGYGYTF,TGTGCCAGCAGAAAACGGGGATATGGCTACACCTTC
TRBV2,-,TRBJ1-2,-,11,CASVRAIGYTF,TGTGCCAGCGTGCGAGCAATTGGCTACACCTTC
TRBV5-1,-,TRBJ1-1,TRBD1,16,CASSSGWGQANTEAFF,TGCGCCAGCAGCTCCGGCTGGGGACAGGCGAACACTGAAGCTTTCTTT
TRBV5-1,-,TRBJ2-2,-,15,CASSLRLPNTGELFF,TGCGCCAGCAGCTTGAGGCTTCCAAACACCGGGGAGCTGTTTTTT
TRBV29-1,-,TRBJ2-7,-,14,CSVDSRGTFNEQYF,TGCAGCGTTGATAGCCGGGGGACGTTTAACGAGCAGTACTTC
TRBV7-2,-,TRBJ2-2,-,16,CASSLNALRNSGELFF,TGTGCCAGCAGCTTGAATGCCCTCCGGAATTCCGGGGAGCTGTTTTTT
TRBV11-2,once,TRBJ2-5,-,16,CASSLSGGATEETQYF,TGTGCCAGCAGCTTATCAGGGGGGGCTACAGAAGAGACCCAGTACTTC
TRBV4-1,-,TRBJ1-3,-,15,CASSQGRYDGNTIYF,TGCGCCAGCAGCCAAGGACGGTACGATGGAAACACCATATATTTT
TRBV6-5,-,TRBJ2-3,-,16,CASSYRNYRTGDTQYF,TGTGCCAGCAGTTACCGCAACTATCGGACTGGGGATACGCAGTATTTT
TRBV6-1,once,TRBJ1-2,TRBD1,14,CASSDQWTGRGYTF,TGTGCCAGCAGTGACCAATGGACAGGGAGGGGCTACACCTTC
TRBV7-2,-,TRBJ2-7,-,14,CASSHRGAMNEQYF,TGTGCCAGCAGCCACCGGGGGGCGATGAACGAGCAGTACTTC
TRBV9,-,TRBJ1-1,-,14,CASSVNSGNTEAFF,TGTGCCAGCAGCGTTAATTCAGGGAACACTGAAGCTTTCTTT
TRBV7-9,once,TRBJ2-1,TRBD2,18,CASSQNGLAGDLYNEQFF,TGTGCCAGCAGTCAAAACGGACTAGCGGGGGATTTATACAATGAGCAGTTCTTC
TRBV27,-,TRBJ2-7,-,15,CASSFWSGISYEQYF,TGTGCCAGCAGTTTTTGGTCGGGGATCTCCTACGAGCAGTACTTC
TRBV30,-,TRBJ2-2,-,14,CAWNPSTNTGELFF,TGTGCCTGGAATCCTAGTACGAACACCGGGGAGCTGTTTTTT
TRBV7-6,-,TRBJ2-5,-,15,CASSPPGAQQETQYF,TGTGCCAGCAGCCCCCCAGGAGCCCAGCAAGAGACCCAGTACTTC
TRBV7-9,few,TRBJ2-1,-,14,CASSFPLGYNEQFF,TGTGCCAGCAGCTTCCCCTTAGGCTACAATGAGCAGTTCTTC
TRBV9,-,TRBJ1-2,-,12,CASSSGGYGYTF,TGTGCCAGCAGCTCCGGGGGTTATGGCTACACCTTC
TRBV29-1,-,TRBJ1-2,TRBD1,12,CSVTGTGSGYTF,TGCAGCGTAACCGGGACAGGCTCTGGCTACACCTTC
TRBV30,-,TRBJ2-5,TRBD1,15,CAWVRKDRVPETQYF,TGTGCCTGGGTCCGGAAAGACAGGGTACCGGAGACCCAGTACTTC
TRBV6-5,-,TRBJ1-1,TRBD1,13,CASSYSRDSPKRF,TGTGCCAGCAGTTACTCGAGGGACAGCCCGAAGCGGTTT
TRBV6-5,-,TRBJ2-3,TRBD2,15,CASTDGTSEGDTQYF,TGTGCCAGCACAGACGGGACTAGCGAAGGAGATACGCAGTATTTT
TRBV7-9,-,TRBJ1-5,TRBD1,13,CASSSGRTGPQHF,TGTGCCAGCAGTTCGGGACGGACAGGGCCCCAGCATTTT
TRBV5-1,-,TRBJ1-1,-,14,CASATGTTNTEAFF,TGCGCCAGTGCGACCGGGACGACAAACACTGAAGCTTTCTTT
TRBV4-3,-,TRBJ1-5,-,15,CASSPRVGENQPQHF,TGCGCCAGCAGCCCCCGAGTGGGGGAGAATCAGCCCCAGCATTTT
TRBV5-1,-,TRBJ2-7,TRBD1,15,CASSIPGTGVGEQYF,TGCGCCAGCAGCATACCCGGGACAGGGGTAGGCGAGCAGTACTTC
TRBV19,-,TRBJ1-5,-,15,CASSAQGNSNQPQHF,TGTGCCAGTAGTGCGCAGGGAAATAGCAATCAGCCCCAGCATTTT
TRBV30,-,TRBJ1-4,-,15,CAWTRTNGVGEKLFF,TGTGCCTGGACGCGCACCAACGGGGTTGGTGAAAAACTGTTTTTT
TRBV7-2,-,TRBJ1-6,-,15,CASSLAYGVDSPLHF,TGTGCCAGCAGCTTAGCCTATGGAGTTGATTCACCCCTCCACTTT